The table lists the clone carrying this T cell receptor beta chain with a few counts. The antigen is not known. The sample comes from a study of OX40 agonist ivuxolimab in advanced cancers. Background on the study: Patients received intravenous ivuxolimab every 2 weeks at 0.01 to 10 mg/kg. The dose-escalation group included hepatocellular carcinoma, melanoma, renal cell carcinoma and head and neck cancer. Study conclusions and caveats: Doses of 0.1 to 3.0 mg/kg were accompanied by clonal expansion of CD4+ and CD8+ blood T cells by week 6.

TCRdb keeps only in-frame clones here, not all; method: immunoSEQ multiplex PCR. The sample lists approximately 68,000 clones, around 88% seen once, with about 0.9% in the top ten. This CDR3 is built from 15 residues. V was clipped by 0 bases and J by 4 bases, with 12 bases between them. CDR1 and CDR2 (germline): MNHEY, SVGAGI. Autoimmune disease history or systemic immunosuppression led to patient exclusion. This sample comprised CD4+ or CD8+ T cells sorted from blood, obtained in a trial of the OX40 agonist ivuxolimab. The source of this sequence is an adult with an advanced solid tumor such as melanoma, head and neck, liver or kidney cancer. The chain employs TRBV6-5 and TRBJ1-2, with a tentative D call TRBD1 (5 bases). The CDR3 spells CASSYSRTGLYGYTF. In DNA, the CDR3 is TGTGCCAGCAGTTACTCGAGAACAGGCCTCTATGGCTACACCTTC.